The entry below gives a single T cell receptor (beta chain) sequence along with its context. Its antigen remains unidentified. Looked up from germline, CDR1 is MNHEY and CDR2 is SVGEGT. This CDR3 has 15 residues. The V segment lost 6 bases and the J segment 5 bases; nucleotides outside the gene matches: 8. This entry is derived from a study of post-analysis software for immune sequencing data. As for the study in general: Multiple sclerosis in the patients followed relapsing-remitting, secondary progressive and progressive-relapsing courses. Study outcomes and limitations: Multiple sclerosis patients showed significantly lower normalized Chao1 diversity than controls did. Batch-matched samples strongly co-clustered by F measure. Roughly 5 TRBV segments (TRBV5-6, TRBV5-1 and TRBV20-1 among them) occurred more frequently in patients than in controls.

Every TCR beta cDNA library bore unique molecular identifiers. A population of roughly 0.95 to 10 million T cells gave rise to roughly 0.5 million cDNA molecules. TCRdb reanalysed the PCR reads using MiXCR and keeps one entry per CDR3 protein. Of roughly 670,000 distinct CDR3 sequences in the sample, 55% to 60% were seen once. The chain couples TRBV6-2 or TRBV6-3 to TRBJ2-7; 12 bases agree with TRBD2. The sequencing input was blood. The TCR sequence derives from a girl aged 2-10 years with multiple sclerosis. In DNA, the CDR3 is TGTGCCAGCAGACTAGGACTAGCGGGAACACACGAGCAGTACTTC. The encoded protein is CASRLGLAGTHEQYF.